This TCR beta chain was documented in a study of blood T cell repertoires in COVID-19. Trimming stripped 0 bases from V and 6 bases from J, with 12 bases between. CDR1 and CDR2 from the germline V gene are SGDLS and YYNGEE. This CDR3 comprises 14 residues. Clones were read by immunoSEQ multiplex PCR, and TCRdb kept only the in-frame ones, dropping some. The data contain around 210,000 clones, around nine tenths of them singletons. V and J are TRBV9 and TRBJ1-2, with D maybe TRBD1 (6 bases). Sequencing input: peripheral blood. This sequence originates from a man over 45 with COVID-19, enrolled during active disease. CDR3 sequence reads: CASSVDRDWNGYTF. CDR3 bases: TGTGCCAGCAGCGTAGACAGGGATTGGAATGGCTACACCTTC.